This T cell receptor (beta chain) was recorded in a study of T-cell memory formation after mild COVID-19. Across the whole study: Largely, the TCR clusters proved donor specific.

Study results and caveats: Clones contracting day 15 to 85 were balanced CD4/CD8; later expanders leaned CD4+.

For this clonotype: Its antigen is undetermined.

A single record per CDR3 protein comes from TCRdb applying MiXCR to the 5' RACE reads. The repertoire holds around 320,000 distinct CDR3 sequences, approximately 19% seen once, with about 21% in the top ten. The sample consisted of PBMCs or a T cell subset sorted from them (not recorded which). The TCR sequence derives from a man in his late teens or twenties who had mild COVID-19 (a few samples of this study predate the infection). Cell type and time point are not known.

CDR3: CASSATGGLQPQHF. In DNA, the CDR3 is TGCGCCAGCAGCGCGACAGGGGGCCTTCAGCCCCAGCATTTT. The rearrangement joins TRBV5-1 to TRBJ1-5, with 10 nucleotides matching TRBD1. Germline V lookup: CDR1 SGHRS, CDR2 YFSETQ. V shed 4 bases and J 6 bases; nucleotides not matched to a gene: 4. The CDR3 covers 14 residues.